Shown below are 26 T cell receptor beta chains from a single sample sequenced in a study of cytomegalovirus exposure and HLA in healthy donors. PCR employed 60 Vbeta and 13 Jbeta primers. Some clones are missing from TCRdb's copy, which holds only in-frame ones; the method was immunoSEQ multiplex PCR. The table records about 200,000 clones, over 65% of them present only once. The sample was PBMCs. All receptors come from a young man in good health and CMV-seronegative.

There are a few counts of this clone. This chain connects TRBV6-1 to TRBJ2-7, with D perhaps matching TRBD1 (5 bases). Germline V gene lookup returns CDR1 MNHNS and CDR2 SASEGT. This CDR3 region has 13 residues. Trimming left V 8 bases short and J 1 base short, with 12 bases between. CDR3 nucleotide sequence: TGTGCCAGCCGAAGGCAGGGATCCTACGAGCAGTACTTC. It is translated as CASRRQGSYEQYF.

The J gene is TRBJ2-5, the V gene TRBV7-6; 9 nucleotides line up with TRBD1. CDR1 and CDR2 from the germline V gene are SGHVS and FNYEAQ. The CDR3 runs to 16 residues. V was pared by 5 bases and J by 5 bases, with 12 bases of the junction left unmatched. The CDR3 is CASSSTGGIPVETQYF. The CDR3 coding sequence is TGTGCCAGCAGCAGTACAGGGGGCATCCCTGTGGAGACCCAGTACTTC.

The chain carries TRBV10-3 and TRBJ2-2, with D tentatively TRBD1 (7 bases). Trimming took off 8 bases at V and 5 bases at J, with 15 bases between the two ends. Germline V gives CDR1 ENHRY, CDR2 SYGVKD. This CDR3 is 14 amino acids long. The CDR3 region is CAIERQGGTGELFF. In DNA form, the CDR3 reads TGTGCCATCGAACGTCAGGGGGGAACCGGGGAGCTGTTTTTT.

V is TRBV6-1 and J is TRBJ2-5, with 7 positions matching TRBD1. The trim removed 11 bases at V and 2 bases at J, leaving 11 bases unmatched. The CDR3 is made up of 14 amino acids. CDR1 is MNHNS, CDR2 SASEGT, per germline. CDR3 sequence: CAGSPGQQQETQYF. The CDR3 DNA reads TGTGCCGGAAGCCCGGGACAGCAACAAGAGACCCAGTACTTC.

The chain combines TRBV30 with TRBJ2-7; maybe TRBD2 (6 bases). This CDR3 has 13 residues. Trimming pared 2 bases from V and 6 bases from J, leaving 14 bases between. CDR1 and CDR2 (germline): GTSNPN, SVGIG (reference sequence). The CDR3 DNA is TGTGCCTGGAGTCCTGGCGGGACGGTCGAGCAGTACTTC. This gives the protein CAWSPGGTVEQYF. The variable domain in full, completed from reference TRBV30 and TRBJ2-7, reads SQTIHQWPATLVQPVGSPLSLECTVEGTSNPNLYWYRQAAGRGLQLLFYSVGIGQISSEVPQNLSASRPQDRQFILSSKKLLLSDSGFYLCAWSPGGTVEQYFGPGTRLTVT.

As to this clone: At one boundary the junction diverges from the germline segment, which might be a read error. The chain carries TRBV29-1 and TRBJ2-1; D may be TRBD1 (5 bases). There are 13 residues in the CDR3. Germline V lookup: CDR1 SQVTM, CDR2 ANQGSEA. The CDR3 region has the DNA TGCAGCGATGGGGCGTCCCCCTACAATGAGCAGCTCTTC. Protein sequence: CSDGASPYNEQLF.

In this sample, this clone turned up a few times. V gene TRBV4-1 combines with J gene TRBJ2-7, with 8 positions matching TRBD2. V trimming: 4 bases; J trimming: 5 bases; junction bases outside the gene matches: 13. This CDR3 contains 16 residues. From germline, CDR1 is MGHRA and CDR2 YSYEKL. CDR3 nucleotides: TGCGCCAGCAGCCCCGGGAGCGGGAGAGGTAGCCACGAGCAGTACTTC. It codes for CASSPGSGRGSHEQYF.

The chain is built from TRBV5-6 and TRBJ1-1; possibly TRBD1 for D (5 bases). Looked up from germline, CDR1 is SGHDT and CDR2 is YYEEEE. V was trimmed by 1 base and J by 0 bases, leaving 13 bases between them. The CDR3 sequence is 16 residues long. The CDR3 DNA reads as TGTGCCAGCAGCTTGCACAGGCGAACGATGAACACTGAAGCTTTCTTT. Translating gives CASSLHRRTMNTEAFF.

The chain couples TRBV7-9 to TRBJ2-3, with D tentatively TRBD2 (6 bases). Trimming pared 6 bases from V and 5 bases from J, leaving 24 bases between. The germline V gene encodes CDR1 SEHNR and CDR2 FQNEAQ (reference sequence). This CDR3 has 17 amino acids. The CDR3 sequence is CASSSLGGAGTQDTQYF. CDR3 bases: TGTGCCAGCAGTTCACTCGGGGGTGCAGGGACGCAAGATACGCAGTATTTT.

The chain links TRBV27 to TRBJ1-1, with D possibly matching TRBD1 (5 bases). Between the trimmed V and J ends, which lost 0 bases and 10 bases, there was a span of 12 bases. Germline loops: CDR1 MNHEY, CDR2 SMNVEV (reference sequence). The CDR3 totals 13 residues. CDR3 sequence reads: CASSLSPGRGAFF. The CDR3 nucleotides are TGTGCCAGCAGTTTATCGCCGGGGAGGGGAGCTTTCTTT.

The DNA of the CDR3 is TGTGCCAGCAGCTTGGAAGGACTGGGGAACAATGAGCAGTTCTTC. Protein sequence: CASSLEGLGNNEQFF. The rearrangement links TRBV11-2 to TRBJ2-1, with a tentative D call TRBD2 (5 bases). The CDR3 consists of 15 residues. The germline gives CDR1 SGHAT, CDR2 FQNNGV. V gave up 3 bases and J gave up 5 bases, with 14 bases separating them.

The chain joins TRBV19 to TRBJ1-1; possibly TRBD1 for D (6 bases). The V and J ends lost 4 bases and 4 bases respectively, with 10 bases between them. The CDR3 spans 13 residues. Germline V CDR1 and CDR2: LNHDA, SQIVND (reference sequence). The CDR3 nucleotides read TGTGCCAGTAGTACAGGGGTGAGCACTGAAGCTTTCTTT. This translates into CASSTGVSTEAFF.

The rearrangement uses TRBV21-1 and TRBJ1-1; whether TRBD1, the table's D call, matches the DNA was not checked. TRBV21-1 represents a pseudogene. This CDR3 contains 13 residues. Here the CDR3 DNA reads TGTGCCAGCAGCAAAGGGGGGACACTTGAAGCTTTCTTT. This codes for CASSKGGTLEAFF.

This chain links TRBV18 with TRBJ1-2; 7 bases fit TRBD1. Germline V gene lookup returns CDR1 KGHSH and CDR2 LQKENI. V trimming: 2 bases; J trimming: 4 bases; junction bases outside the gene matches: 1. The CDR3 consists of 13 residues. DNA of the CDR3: TGTGCCAGCTCACCAGACAGGGTCTATGGCTACACCTTC. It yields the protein CASSPDRVYGYTF.

The CDR3: CASSYDRQETQYF. In DNA form, the CDR3 reads TGTGCCAGCAGCTACGACAGACAAGAGACCCAGTACTTC. The V call is TRBV7-9, the J call TRBJ2-5, with a tentative D call TRBD1 (5 bases). From germline, CDR1 is SEHNR and CDR2 FQNEAQ (reference sequence). CDR3 length: 13 residues. V lost 4 bases and J 2 bases, leaving 8 bases between the germline ends. The whole variable domain, remainder taken from reference TRBV7-9 and TRBJ2-5, is DTGVSQNPRHKITKRGQNVTFRCDPISEHNRLYWYRQTLGQGPEFLTYFQNEAQLEKSRLLSDRFSAERPKGSFSTLEIQRTEQGDSAMYLCASSYDRQETQYFGPGTRLLVL.

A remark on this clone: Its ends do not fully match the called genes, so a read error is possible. The CDR3 here is CASSPTRDSGNPGELFF. CDR3 nucleotides: TGTGCCAGCAGCCCTACCAGGGATAGCGGGAACCCCGGGGAGCTGTTTTTT. The gene calls are TRBV11-3 and TRBJ2-2, with 8 bases aligning to TRBD2. Germline values: CDR1 SGHNT, CDR2 YENEEA. The CDR3 runs 17 residues.

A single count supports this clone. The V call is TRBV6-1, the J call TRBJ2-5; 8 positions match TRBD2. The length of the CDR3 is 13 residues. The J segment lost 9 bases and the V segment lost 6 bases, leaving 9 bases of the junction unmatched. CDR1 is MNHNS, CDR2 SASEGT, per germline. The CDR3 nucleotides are TGTGCCAGCAGAGCCCCAGCGGGAGTGTCCCAGTACTTC. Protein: CASRAPAGVSQYF.

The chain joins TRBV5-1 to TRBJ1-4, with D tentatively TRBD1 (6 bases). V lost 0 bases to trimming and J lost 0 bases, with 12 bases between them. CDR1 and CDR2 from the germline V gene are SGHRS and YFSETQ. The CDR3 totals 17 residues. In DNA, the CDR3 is TGCGCCAGCAGCTTGGGCGTACAGGGCTCAACTAATGAAAAACTGTTTTTT. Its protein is CASSLGVQGSTNEKLFF.

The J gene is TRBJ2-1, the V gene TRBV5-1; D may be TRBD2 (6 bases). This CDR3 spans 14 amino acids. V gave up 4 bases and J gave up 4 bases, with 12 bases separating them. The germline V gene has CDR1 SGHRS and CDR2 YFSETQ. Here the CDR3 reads CASSVSGGYNEQFF. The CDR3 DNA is TGCGCCAGCAGCGTGAGCGGAGGGTACAATGAGCAGTTCTTC.

CDR3 residues: CASSLAAPLNTEAFF. CDR3 nucleotide sequence: TGTGCCAGCAGCTTAGCAGCCCCATTGAACACTGAAGCTTTCTTT. This chain uses TRBV7-9 with TRBJ1-1; D is unclear. The germline V gene encodes CDR1 SEHNR and CDR2 FQNEAQ (reference sequence). The V gene lost 0 bases and the J gene lost 0 bases, with 8 bases spanning the gap. The CDR3 runs 15 residues.

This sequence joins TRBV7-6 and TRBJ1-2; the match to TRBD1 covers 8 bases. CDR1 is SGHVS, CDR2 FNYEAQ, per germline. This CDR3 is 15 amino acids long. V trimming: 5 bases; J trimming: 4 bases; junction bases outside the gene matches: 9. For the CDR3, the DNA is TGTGCCAGCAGCCCCGGACAGGGCCTAGGCTATGGCTACACCTTC. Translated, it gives CASSPGQGLGYGYTF.

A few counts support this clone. CDR3 nucleotide sequence: TGTGCCATCAGTGAGTCTGGGGGTGCGGGGGGGCCCCAGCATTTT. Translated, it gives CAISESGGAGGPQHF. The V and J genes are TRBV10-3 and TRBJ1-5; D possibly corresponds to TRBD1 (5 bases). The ends were cut back, 0 bases at V and 9 bases at J, with 15 bases in the middle. Germline CDR1 is ENHRY and CDR2 is SYGVKD. The CDR3 is 15 amino acids.

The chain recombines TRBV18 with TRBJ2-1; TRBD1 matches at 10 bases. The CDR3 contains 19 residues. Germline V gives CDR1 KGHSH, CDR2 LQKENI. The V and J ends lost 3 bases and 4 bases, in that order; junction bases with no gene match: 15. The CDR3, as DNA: TGTGCCAGCTCACCGGGACAGGGGATACTAGCGGCTATATACAATGAGCAGTTCTTC. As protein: CASSPGQGILAAIYNEQFF. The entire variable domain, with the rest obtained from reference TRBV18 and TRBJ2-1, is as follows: NAGVMQNPRHLVRRRGQEARLRCSPMKGHSHVYWYRQLPEEGLKFMVYLQKENIIDESGMPKERFSAEFPKEGPSILRIQQVVRGDSAAYFCASSPGQGILAAIYNEQFFGPGTRLTVL.

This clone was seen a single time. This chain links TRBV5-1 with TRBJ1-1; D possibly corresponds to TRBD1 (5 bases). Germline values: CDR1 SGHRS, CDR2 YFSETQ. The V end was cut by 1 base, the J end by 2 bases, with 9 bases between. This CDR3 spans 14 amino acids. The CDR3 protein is CASSLLTENTEAFF. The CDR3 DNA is TGCGCCAGCAGCTTGTTGACAGAAAACACTGAAGCTTTCTTT.

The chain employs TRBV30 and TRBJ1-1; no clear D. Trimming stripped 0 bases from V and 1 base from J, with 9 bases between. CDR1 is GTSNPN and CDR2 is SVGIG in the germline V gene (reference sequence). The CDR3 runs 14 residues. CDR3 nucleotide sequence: TGTGCCTGGAGTGTACCGAGCGCGAACACTGAAGCTTTCTTT. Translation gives CAWSVPSANTEAFF.

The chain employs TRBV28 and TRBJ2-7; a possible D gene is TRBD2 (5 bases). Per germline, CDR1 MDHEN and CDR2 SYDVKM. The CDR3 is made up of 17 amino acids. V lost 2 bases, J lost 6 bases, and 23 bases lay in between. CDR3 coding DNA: TGTGCCAGCAGTTTAGCCCGTTCAAAAGGGAGTGGTGGCGAGCAGTACTTC. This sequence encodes CASSLARSKGSGGEQYF.